This TCR beta chain was captured by sequencing in a study of T-cell memory formation after mild COVID-19. This clonotype was found many times. TCRdb called the 5' RACE reads again in MiXCR, with one record for every CDR3 protein. The sample carries 45,000 to 55,000 distinct CDR3 sequences, around 7.3% recorded once. The junction had 9 bases not matched to a gene; V was cut back by 2 bases and J by 2 bases. CDR3 length: 18 residues. CDR1 and CDR2 from the germline V gene are SGHTA and FQGTGA. Sequencing was carried out using PBMCs or a T cell subset sorted from them (not recorded which). This chain uses TRBV7-3 with TRBJ2-3; TRBD2 aligns across 11 bases. This sequence was found in a man aged 18 to 29 who had mild COVID-19 (a few samples of this study predate the infection). Cell type and time point are not known. The CDR3 loop is CASSLFLAGGPNTDTQYF. The CDR3 nucleotides are TGTGCCAGCAGCTTATTTCTAGCGGGGGGACCTAACACAGATACGCAGTATTTT.